The subject of this entry is one T cell receptor beta chain. Here immunoSEQ multiplex PCR was the method, and the copy in TCRdb shows in-frame clones only, minus some. The sample contains 36,000 or so clones, almost 90% of which appear only once. The data originate from a study of blood T cell repertoires in COVID-19. Germline V gives CDR1 SGHRS, CDR2 YFSETQ. Trimming left V 0 bases short and J 0 bases short, with 9 bases between. The CDR3 contains 15 residues. This clonotype was obtained from a woman in her seventies with active COVID-19. This chain links TRBV5-1 with TRBJ2-5; D remains unclear. Specimen: peripheral blood. The CDR3 DNA is TGCGCCAGCAGCTTGGAGCTGGTACACCAAGAGACCCAGTACTTC. Translation: CASSLELVHQETQYF.